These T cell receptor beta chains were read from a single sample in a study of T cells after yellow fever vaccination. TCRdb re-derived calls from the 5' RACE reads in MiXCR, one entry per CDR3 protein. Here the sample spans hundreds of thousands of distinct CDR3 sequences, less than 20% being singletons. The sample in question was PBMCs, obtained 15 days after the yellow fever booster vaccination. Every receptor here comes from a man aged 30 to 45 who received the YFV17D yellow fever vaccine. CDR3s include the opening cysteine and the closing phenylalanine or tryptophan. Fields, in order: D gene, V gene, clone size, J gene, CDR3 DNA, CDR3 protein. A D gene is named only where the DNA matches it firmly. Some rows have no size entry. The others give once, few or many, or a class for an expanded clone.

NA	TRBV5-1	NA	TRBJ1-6	TGCGCCAGCAGCTTGGTGTCCCAGGACAGAAACAATTCACCCCTCCACTTT	CASSLVSQDRNNSPLHF
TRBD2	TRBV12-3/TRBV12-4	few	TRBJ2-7	TGTGCCAGCAGTCCTAGCGGGAGCCCCTCTCGGCAGTACTTC	CASSPSGSPSRQYF
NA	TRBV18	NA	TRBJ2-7	TGTGCCAGCTCACCACCCTCGAACTACGAGCAGTACTTC	CASSPPSNYEQYF
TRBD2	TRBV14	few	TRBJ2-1	TGTGCCAGCAGCCCTACGCGGCCTAGCGGCTACAATGAGCAGTTCTTC	CASSPTRPSGYNEQFF
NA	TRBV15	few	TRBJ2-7	TGTGCCACCAGCAGAGAATTGCGGACCTCCTACGAGCAGTACTTC	CATSRELRTSYEQYF
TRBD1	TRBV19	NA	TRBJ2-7	TGTGCCAGTAGTATTGGACAGGGGGCAGGCGAGCAGTACTTC	CASSIGQGAGEQYF
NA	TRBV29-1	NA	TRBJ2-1	TGCAGCGTTGCGCCTCCACCCTTGTCGTTGGAGCAGTTCTTC	CSVAPPPLSLEQFF
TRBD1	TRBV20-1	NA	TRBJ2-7	TGCAGTGCTGAGGACAGGGCCTACGAGCAGTACTTC	CSAEDRAYEQYF
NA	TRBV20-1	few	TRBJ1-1	TGCAGTGCTAGCCGCCAGAACACTGAAGCTTTCTTT	CSASRQNTEAFF
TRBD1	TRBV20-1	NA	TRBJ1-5	TGCAGTGCTAGAGAAGGACAGGGGGCAGTAAGTCAGCCCCAGCATTTT	CSAREGQGAVSQPQHF
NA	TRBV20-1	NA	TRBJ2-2	TGCAGTGCCACTACCCCCGGGACCCGGGGGGGGGAGCTGTTTTTT	CSATTPGTRGGELFF
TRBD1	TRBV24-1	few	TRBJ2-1	TGTGCCACCAGTGATACCCGGGACAGGGTCCATGAGCAGTTCTTC	CATSDTRDRVHEQFF
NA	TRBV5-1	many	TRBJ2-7	TGCGCCAGCAGCTTGGAAGCAGGCTACGAGCAGTACTTC	CASSLEAGYEQYF
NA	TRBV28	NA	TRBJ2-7	TGTGCCATCCGGACAGTCTCCTACGAGCAGTACTTC	CAIRTVSYEQYF
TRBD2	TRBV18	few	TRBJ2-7	TGTGCCAGCTCACCACGCTTGGCGGGAGATCGAGTCTACGAGCAGTACTTC	CASSPRLAGDRVYEQYF
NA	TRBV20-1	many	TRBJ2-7	TGCAGTGCCTCGGACAGCCCACAGCAGTACTTC	CSASDSPQQYF
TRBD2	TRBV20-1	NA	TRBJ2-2	TGCAGTGCTAGAGTCCCGGGACTAGCGGACACCGGGGAGCTGTTTTTT	CSARVPGLADTGELFF
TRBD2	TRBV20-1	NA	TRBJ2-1	TGCAGTGGAGGGAGGGGTACGGGGCCCCGCAATGAGCAGTTCTTC	CSGGRGTGPRNEQFF
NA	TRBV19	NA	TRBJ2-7	TGTGCCAGTAGTATTTCGAGCGGGCCTTCCTACGAGCAGTACTTC	CASSISSGPSYEQYF
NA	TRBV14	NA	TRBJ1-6	TGTGCCAGCAGCCAACCAGGGCGAGATTCACCCCTCCACTTT	CASSQPGRDSPLHF
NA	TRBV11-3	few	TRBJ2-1	TGTGCCAGCAGCTTAGATAGGCAATACAATGAGCAGTTCTTC	CASSLDRQYNEQFF
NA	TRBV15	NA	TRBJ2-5	TGTGCCACCAGCAGACAACCAAGGGGGGATGTCCAAGAGACCCAGTACTTC	CATSRQPRGDVQETQYF
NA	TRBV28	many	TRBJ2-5	TGTGCCAGCCGAAAGGGGGAGACCCAGTACTTC	CASRKGETQYF
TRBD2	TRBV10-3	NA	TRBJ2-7	TGTGCCATCAGTGAGTCTAGCGGGTCAGAGCAGTACTTC	CAISESSGSEQYF
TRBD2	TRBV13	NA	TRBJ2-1	TGTGCCAGCAGCTTAGTGGGGAGTCTTGCGGGAGTTGGGGGCAATGAGCAGTTCTTC	CASSLVGSLAGVGGNEQFF
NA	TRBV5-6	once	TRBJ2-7	TGTGCCAGCAGCTTACCCCCTCTCGAGCAGTACTTC	CASSLPPLEQYF
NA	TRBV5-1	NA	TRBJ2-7	TGCGCCAGCAGCTTGGCTAGTGCGGCAGGGACCTACGAGCAGTACTTC	CASSLASAAGTYEQYF
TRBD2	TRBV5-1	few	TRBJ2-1	TGCGCCAGCAGCTTACTAGCGGCCCCCGGGAATGAGCAGTTCTTC	CASSLLAAPGNEQFF
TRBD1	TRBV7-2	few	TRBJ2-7	TGTGCCAGCAGCTTAGGGCCGGGACAGGGGGCCTACGAGCAGTACTTC	CASSLGPGQGAYEQYF
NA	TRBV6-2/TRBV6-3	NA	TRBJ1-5	TGTGCCAGCAGTTACATTTTAGGAGTCAATCAGCCCCAGCATTTT	CASSYILGVNQPQHF
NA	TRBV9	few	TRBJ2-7	TGTGCCAGCAGCCCAAGAGGGGACATCTCCTACGAGCAGTACTTC	CASSPRGDISYEQYF
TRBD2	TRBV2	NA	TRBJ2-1	TGTGCCAGCAGCGGACTAGCGGCTAACAATGAGCAGTTCTTC	CASSGLAANNEQFF
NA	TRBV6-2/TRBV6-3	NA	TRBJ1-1	TGTGCCATTGAACCGGGGCCTACTGGAGCTTTCTTT	CAIEPGPTGAFF
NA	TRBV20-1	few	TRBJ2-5	TGCAGTGCTACGGGGGCTAGCGAGGGAGAGACCCAGTACTTC	CSATGASEGETQYF
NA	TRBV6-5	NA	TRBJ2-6	TGTGCCAGCAGAAATGGGGGACCCTCTGGGGCCAACGTCCTGACTTTC	CASRNGGPSGANVLTF
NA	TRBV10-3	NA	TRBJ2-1	TGTGCCATCAGTGGGAGGGACTCCTACAATGAGCAGTTCTTC	CAISGRDSYNEQFF
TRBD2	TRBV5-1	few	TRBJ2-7	TGCGCCAGCAGCACGGGACTAGCGGGGCGAGGTGGGGAGCAGTACTTC	CASSTGLAGRGGEQYF
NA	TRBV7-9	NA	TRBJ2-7	TGTGCCAGCAGCTTAACAGGTGGGGGGTACGAGCAGTACTTC	CASSLTGGGYEQYF
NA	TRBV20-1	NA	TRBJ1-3	TGCAGTGCTAGAGGGGCCCCTGGAAACACCATATATTTT	CSARGAPGNTIYF
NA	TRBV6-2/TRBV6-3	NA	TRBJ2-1	TGTGCCAGCAGTTACCCGGCTAGCTATGAGCAGTTCTTC	CASSYPASYEQFF
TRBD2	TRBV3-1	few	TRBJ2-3	TGTGCCAGCGGACTAGCGGGAGGAACGACAGATACGCAGTATTTT	CASGLAGGTTDTQYF
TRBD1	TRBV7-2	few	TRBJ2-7	TGTGCCAGCAGCTTACCTCAGGGGGCCTACGAGCAGTACTTC	CASSLPQGAYEQYF
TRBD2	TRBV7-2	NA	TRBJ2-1	TGTGCCAGCAGCTTCCCGGGACTAGCGTCCAATGAGCAGTTCTTC	CASSFPGLASNEQFF
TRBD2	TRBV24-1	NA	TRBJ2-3	TGTGCCACCAGGGCTCCCGGGACTAGCGGGACAGATACGCAGTATTTT	CATRAPGTSGTDTQYF
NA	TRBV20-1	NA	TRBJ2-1	TGCAGTGCCAACAATGAGCAGTTCTTC	CSANNEQFF
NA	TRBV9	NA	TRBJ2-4	TGTGCCAGCAGCGTAGGGGGCGGAAACATTCAGTACTTC	CASSVGGGNIQYF
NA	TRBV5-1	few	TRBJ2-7	TGCGCCAGCAGCTTGGAGTTTAGCGGCTACGAGCAGTACTTC	CASSLEFSGYEQYF
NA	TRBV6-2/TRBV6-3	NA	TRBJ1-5	TGTGCCAGCAGCTTGCGAAATCAGCCCCAGCATTTT	CASSLRNQPQHF
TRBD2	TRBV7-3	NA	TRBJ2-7	TGTGCCAGCAGCTTAACCCAATGGGCTAGCGGGAGGAACAACACTACCTACGAGCAGTACTTC	CASSLTQWASGRNNTTYEQYF
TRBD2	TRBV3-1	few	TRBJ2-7	TGTGCCAGCAGCCATGCGGGGAGCGGGAGCTTCTCCTACGAGCAGTACTTC	CASSHAGSGSFSYEQYF
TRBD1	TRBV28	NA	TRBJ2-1	TGTGCCAGCAGTTTCTCGGACAGGGGGCCCATCAATGAGCAGTTCTTC	CASSFSDRGPINEQFF
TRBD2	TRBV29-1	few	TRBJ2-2	TGCAGCGTCACCCGTGGTAGCGGGAGAATCGGGGAGCTGTTTTTT	CSVTRGSGRIGELFF
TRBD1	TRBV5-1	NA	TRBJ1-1	TGCGCCAGCAGCCACGAACAGGGGCCAGCTTTCTTT	CASSHEQGPAFF
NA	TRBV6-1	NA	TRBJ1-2	TGTGCCAGCAGTGAGGGAACTCAACGTGGCTACACCTTC	CASSEGTQRGYTF
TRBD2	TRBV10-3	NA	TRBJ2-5	TGTGCCATCAGTGGTGCTAGCGGGGGGGAGACCCAGTACTTC	CAISGASGGETQYF
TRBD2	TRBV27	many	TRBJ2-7	TGTGCCAGCAGTTTAGCGGGAGGCGGGGACGAGCAGTACTTC	CASSLAGGGDEQYF
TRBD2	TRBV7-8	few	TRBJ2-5	TGTGCCAGCAGCTTAGTTGGAGGCTGGGCTAGCGGGCCCCAAGAGACCCAGTACTTC	CASSLVGGWASGPQETQYF